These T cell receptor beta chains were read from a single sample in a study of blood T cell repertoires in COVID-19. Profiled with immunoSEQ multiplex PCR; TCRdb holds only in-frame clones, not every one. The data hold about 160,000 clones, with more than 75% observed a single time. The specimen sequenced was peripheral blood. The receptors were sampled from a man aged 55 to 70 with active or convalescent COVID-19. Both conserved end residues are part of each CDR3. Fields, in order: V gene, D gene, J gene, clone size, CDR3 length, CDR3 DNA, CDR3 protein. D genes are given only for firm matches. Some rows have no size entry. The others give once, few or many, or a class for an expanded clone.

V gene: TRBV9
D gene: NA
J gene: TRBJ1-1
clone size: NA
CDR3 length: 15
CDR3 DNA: TGTGCCAGCAGCGTAGGCGGACAGATGAACACTGAAGCTTTCTTT
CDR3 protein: CASSVGGQMNTEAFF

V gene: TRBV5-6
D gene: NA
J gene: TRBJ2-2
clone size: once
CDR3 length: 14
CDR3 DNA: TGTGCCAGCAGCTTGGGGCTGAACACCGGGGAGCTGTTTTTT
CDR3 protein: CASSLGLNTGELFF

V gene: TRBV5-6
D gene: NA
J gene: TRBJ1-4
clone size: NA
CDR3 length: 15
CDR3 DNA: TGTGCCAGCAGCTTGGCGCTAGGAGTTGATGAAAAACTGTTTTTT
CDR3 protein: CASSLALGVDEKLFF

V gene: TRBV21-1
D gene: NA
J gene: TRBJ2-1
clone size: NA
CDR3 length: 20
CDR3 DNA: TGTGCCAGCAGCAAGAGGAGCGGGACTAGCTCAATGCCTGAACTCAATGAGCAGTTCTTC
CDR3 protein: CASSKRSGTSSMPELNEQFF

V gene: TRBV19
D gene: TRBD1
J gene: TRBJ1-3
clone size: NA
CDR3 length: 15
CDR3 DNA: TGTGCCAGTAGTACCGGGACAGTCCGTGGAAACACCATATATTTT
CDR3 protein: CASSTGTVRGNTIYF

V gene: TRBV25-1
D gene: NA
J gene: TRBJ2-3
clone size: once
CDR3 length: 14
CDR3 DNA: TGTGCCAGCAGTGAATTAGGGAGCCCAGATACGCAGTATTTT
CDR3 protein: CASSELGSPDTQYF

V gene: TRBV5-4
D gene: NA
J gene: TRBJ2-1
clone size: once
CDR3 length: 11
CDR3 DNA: TGTGCCAGCAGCTTCCAGCGGGAGCAGTTCTTC
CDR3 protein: CASSFQREQFF

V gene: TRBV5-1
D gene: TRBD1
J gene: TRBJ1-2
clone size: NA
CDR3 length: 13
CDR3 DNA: TGCGCCAGCAGCCTTGGACAGGCCAATGGCTACACCTTC
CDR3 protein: CASSLGQANGYTF

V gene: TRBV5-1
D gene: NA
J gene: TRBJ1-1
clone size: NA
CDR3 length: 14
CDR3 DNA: TGCGCCAGCAGCGGGGGCCCCACTAACACTGAAGCTTTCTTT
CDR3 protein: CASSGGPTNTEAFF

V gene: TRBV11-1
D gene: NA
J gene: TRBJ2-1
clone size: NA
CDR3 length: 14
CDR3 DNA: TGTGCCAGCAGCTTCGAGGTTACCTACAATGAGCAGTTCTTC
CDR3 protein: CASSFEVTYNEQFF

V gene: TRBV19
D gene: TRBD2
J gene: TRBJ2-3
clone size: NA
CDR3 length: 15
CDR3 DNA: TGTGCCAGTAGTAGGCGGGGGGAAGCCACAGATACGCAGTATTTT
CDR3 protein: CASSRRGEATDTQYF

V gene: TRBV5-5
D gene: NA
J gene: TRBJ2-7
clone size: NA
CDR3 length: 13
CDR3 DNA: TGTGCCAGCAGCTCCACAGGTGACTACGAGCAGTACTTC
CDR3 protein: CASSSTGDYEQYF

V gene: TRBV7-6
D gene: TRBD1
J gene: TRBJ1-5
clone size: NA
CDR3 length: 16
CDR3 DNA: TGTGCCAGCAGCTTGACAGGGGGCGCGGCGAATCAGCCCCAGCATTTT
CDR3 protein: CASSLTGGAANQPQHF

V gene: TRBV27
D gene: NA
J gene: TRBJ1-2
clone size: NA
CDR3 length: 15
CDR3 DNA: TGTGCCAGCAGATTAAGACAGACTGCTAACTATGGCTACACCTTC
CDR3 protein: CASRLRQTANYGYTF

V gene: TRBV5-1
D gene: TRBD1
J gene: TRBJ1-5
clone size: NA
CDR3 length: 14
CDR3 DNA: TGCGCCAGCAGTCCCGACAGGGGTGAACAGCCCCAGCATTTT
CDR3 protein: CASSPDRGEQPQHF

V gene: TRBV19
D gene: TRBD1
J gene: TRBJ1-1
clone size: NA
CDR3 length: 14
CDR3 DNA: TGTGCCAGTAGTAGGACAGGGATGAACACTGAAGCTTTCTTT
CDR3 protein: CASSRTGMNTEAFF

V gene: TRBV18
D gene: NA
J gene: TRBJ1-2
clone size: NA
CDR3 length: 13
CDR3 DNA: TGTGCCAGCTCACCCGTGAGAGATGAAGGCTACACCTTC
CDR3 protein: CASSPVRDEGYTF

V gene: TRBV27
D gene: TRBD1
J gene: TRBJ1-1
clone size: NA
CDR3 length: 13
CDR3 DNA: TGTGCCAGCAGTTACGGACAGGCCACTGAAGCTTTCTTT
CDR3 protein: CASSYGQATEAFF

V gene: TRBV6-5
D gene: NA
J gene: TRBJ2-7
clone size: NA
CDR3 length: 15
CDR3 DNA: TGTGCCAGCAGTTACTCGGCCAGGTGGGCCTACGAGCAGTACTTC
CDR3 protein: CASSYSARWAYEQYF

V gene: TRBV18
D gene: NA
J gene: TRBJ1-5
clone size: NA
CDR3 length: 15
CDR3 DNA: TGTGCCAGCTCACTATCGACAGATAGCAATCAGCCCCAGCATTTT
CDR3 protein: CASSLSTDSNQPQHF

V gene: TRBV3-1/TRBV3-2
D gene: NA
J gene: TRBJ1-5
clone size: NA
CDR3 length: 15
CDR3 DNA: TGTGCCAGCAGCCAAGATGGACAGCCCAATCAGCCCCAGCATTTT
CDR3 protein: CASSQDGQPNQPQHF

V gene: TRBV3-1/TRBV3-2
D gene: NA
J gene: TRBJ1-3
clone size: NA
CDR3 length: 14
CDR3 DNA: TGTGCCAGCAGCTTACTGATCTCTGGAAACACCATATATTTT
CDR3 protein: CASSLLISGNTIYF

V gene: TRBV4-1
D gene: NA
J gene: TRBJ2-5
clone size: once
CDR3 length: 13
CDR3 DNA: TGCGCCAGCAGCCAAGGAGTCCAAGAGACCCAGTACTTC
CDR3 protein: CASSQGVQETQYF

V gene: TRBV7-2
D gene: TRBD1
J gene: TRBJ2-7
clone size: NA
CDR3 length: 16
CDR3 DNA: TGTGCCAGCAGCCGTAACGGACAGGGCTGGTCCTACGAGCAGTACTTC
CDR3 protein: CASSRNGQGWSYEQYF

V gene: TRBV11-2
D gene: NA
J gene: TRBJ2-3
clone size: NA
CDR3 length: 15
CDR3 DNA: TGTGCCAGCAGCACAGAATTTACCCGCACAGATACGCAGTATTTT
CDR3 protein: CASSTEFTRTDTQYF

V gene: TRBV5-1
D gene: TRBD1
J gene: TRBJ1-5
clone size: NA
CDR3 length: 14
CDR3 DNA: TGCGCCAGCAGCCCGGACAGGGAAATTCAGCCCCAGCATTTT
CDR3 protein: CASSPDREIQPQHF

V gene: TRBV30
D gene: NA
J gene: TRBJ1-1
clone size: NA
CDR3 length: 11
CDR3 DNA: TGTGCCTGGGAGCTTTACACTGAAGCTTTCTTT
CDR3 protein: CAWELYTEAFF

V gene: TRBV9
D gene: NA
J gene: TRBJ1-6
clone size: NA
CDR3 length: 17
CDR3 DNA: TGTGCCAGCAGCGTAGGCTCAGCGGGCGGGGGGAATTCACCCCTCCACTTT
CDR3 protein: CASSVGSAGGGNSPLHF

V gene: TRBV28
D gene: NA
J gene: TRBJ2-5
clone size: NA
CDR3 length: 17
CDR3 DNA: TGTGCCAGCAGTCTCTCTCCTCGTGGTGCCCGGGGAGAGACCCAGTACTTC
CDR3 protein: CASSLSPRGARGETQYF

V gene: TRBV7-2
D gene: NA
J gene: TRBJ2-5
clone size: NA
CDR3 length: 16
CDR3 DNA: TGTGCCAGCAGCTTTAATGGCCCGCGGTGGCAAGAGACCCAGTACTTC
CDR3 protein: CASSFNGPRWQETQYF

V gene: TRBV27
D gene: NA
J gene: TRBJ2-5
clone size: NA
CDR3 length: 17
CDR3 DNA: TGTGCCAGCAGTTTATCGCTAGCTCCGGGTTCGGGGGAGACCCAGTACTTC
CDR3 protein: CASSLSLAPGSGETQYF

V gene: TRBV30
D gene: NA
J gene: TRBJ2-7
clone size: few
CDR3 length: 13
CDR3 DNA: TGTGCCTGGAGTCTCGACGGGTCCTACGAGCAGTACTTC
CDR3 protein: CAWSLDGSYEQYF

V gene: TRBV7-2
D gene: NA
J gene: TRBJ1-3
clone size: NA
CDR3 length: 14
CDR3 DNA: TGTGCCAGCAGCTTCAGGGACTCTGGAAACACCATATATTTT
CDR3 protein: CASSFRDSGNTIYF

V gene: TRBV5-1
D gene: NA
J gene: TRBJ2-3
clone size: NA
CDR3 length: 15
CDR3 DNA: TGCGCCAGCAGCTTGGCTACAGGGCCGGTAGATACGCAGTATTTT
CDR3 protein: CASSLATGPVDTQYF

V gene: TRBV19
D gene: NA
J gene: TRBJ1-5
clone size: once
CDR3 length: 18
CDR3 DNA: TGTGCCAGTAGACCCCAACAGGGTTTGGGCTATAGCAATCAGCCCCAGCATTTT
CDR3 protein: CASRPQQGLGYSNQPQHF

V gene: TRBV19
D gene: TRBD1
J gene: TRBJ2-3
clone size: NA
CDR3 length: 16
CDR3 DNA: TGTGCCAGCCGGGACAGGGGGCGTTCGCACACAGATACGCAGTATTTT
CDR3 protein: CASRDRGRSHTDTQYF

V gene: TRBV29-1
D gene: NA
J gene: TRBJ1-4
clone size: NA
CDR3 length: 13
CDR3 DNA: TGCAGCGTTGGCCCAGGGTCTAATGAAAAACTGTTTTTT
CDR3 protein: CSVGPGSNEKLFF

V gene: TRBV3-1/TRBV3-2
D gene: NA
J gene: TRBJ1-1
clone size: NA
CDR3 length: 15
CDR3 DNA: TGTGCCAGCAGCCAAGATTACACGTCGAACACTGAAGCTTTCTTT
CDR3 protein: CASSQDYTSNTEAFF

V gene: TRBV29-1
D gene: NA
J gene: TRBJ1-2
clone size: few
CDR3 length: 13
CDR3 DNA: TGCAGCGTTGAAGGAAGGGGTTACTGGGGCTACACCTTC
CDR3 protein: CSVEGRGYWGYTF

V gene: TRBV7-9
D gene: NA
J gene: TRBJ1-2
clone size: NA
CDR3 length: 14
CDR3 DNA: TGTGCCAGCAGCTTTTTGGGGGCGCGGTATGGCTACACCTTC
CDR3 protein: CASSFLGARYGYTF

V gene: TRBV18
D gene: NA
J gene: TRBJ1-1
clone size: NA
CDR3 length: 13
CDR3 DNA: TGTGCCAGCTCACCCGGGGGGCCGTTTGAAGCTTTCTTT
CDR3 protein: CASSPGGPFEAFF

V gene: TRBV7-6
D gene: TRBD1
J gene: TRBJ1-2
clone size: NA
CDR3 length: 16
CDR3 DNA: TGTGCCAGCAGCTTACTAACTCCGGGACAGGGTTTGGGCTACACCTTC
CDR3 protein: CASSLLTPGQGLGYTF

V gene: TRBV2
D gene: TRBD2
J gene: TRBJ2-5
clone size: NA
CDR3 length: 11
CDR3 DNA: TGTGCCAGGGCGGGGGGCGGTACCCAGTACTTC
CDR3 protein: CARAGGGTQYF

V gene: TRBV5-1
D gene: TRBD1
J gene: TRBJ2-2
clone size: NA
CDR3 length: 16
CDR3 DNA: TGCGCCAGCAGCGCGGGGACAGGGACGAACACCGGGGAGCTGTTTTTT
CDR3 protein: CASSAGTGTNTGELFF

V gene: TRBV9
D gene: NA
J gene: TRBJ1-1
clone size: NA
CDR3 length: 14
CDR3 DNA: TGTGCCAGCAGCGGAACGACAGAGAACACTGAAGCTTTCTTT
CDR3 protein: CASSGTTENTEAFF

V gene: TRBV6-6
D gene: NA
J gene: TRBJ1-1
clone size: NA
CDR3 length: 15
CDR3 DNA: TGTGCCAGCAGTTACGCCAGGGTTGCGAACACTGAAGCTTTCTTT
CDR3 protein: CASSYARVANTEAFF

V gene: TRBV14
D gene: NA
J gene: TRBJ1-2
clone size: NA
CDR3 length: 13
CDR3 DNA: TGTGCCAGCAGCCAAGACGGGATCTATGGCTACACCTTC
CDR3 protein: CASSQDGIYGYTF

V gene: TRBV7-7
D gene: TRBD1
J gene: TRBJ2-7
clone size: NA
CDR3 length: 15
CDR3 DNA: TGTGCCAGCAGCCTCGGACAGGGGACCTCCTACGAGCAGTACTTC
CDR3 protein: CASSLGQGTSYEQYF

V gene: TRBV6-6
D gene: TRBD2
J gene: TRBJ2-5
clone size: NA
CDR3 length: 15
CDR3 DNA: TGTGCCAGCAGTCCCCCAGCGGGGGCCATAGAGACCCAGTACTTC
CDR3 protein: CASSPPAGAIETQYF

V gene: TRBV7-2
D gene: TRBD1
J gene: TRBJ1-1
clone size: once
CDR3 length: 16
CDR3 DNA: TGTGCCAGCAGCCACGGGACAGGGAGGGTTCGCACTGAAGCTTTCTTT
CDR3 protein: CASSHGTGRVRTEAFF

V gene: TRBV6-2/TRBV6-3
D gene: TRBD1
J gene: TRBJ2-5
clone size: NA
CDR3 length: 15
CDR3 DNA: TGTGCCAGCAGTGCGGGACAGGGGTTCGGGGAGACCCAGTACTTC
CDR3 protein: CASSAGQGFGETQYF